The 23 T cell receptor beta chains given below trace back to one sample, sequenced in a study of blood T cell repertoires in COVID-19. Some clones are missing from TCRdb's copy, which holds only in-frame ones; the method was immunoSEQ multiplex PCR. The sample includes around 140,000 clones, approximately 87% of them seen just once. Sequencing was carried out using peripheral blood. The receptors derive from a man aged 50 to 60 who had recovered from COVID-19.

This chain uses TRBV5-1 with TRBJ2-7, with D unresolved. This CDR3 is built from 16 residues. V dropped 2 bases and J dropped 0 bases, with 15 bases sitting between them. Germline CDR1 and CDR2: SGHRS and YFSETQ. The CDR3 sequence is CASSLPETPSSYEQYF. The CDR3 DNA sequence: TGCGCCAGCAGCTTACCCGAGACACCAAGCTCCTACGAGCAGTACTTC.

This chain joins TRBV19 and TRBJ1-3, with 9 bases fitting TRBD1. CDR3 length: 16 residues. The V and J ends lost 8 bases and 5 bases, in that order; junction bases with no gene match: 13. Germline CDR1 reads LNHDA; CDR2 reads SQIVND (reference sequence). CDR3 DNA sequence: TGTGCCAGTGCCCCCTCGGGGACAGGGTCTAGAAACACCATATATTTT. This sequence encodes CASAPSGTGSRNTIYF.

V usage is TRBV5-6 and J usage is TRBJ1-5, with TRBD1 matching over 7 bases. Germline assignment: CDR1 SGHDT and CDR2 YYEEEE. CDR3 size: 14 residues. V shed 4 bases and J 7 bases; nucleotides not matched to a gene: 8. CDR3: CASSRRTGLQPQHF. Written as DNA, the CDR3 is TGTGCCAGCAGCCGAAGGACAGGACTGCAGCCCCAGCATTTT.

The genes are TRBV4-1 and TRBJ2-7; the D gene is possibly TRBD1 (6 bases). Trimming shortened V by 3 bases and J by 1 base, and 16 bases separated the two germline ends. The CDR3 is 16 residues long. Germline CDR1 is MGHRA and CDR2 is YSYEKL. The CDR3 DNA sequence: TGCGCCAGCAGCCACCCGGACAGAGCGAGGTCCTACGAGCAGTACTTC. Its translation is CASSHPDRARSYEQYF.

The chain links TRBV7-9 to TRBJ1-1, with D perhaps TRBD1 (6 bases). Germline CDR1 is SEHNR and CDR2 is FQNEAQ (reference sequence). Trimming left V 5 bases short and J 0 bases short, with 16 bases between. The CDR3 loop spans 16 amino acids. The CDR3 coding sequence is TGTGCCAGCAGCCCGGGACAAAATTTAATGAACACTGAAGCTTTCTTT. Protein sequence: CASSPGQNLMNTEAFF.

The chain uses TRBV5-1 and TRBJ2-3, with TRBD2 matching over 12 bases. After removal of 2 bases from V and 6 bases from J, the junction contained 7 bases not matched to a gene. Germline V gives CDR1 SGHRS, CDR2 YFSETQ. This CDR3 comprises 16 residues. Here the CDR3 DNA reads TGCGCCAGCAGCTTAGGACTAGCGGGGTTAACGGATACGCAGTATTTT. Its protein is CASSLGLAGLTDTQYF.

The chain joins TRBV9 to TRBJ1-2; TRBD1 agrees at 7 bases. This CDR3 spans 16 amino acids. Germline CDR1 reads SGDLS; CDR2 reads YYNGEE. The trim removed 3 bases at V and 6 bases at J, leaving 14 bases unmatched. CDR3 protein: CASSAAGTVTLDGYTF. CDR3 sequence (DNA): TGTGCCAGCAGCGCAGCCGGGACAGTCACCCTCGATGGCTACACCTTC.

The CDR3 nucleotides read TGCAGCACGAGTAGACAGGGCCTTGAAGCTTTCTTT. This codes for CSTSRQGLEAFF. V is TRBV29-1 and J is TRBJ1-1, with 7 bases that match TRBD1. Germline loops: CDR1 SQVTM, CDR2 ANQGSEA. The CDR3 runs 12 residues. The trim removed 8 bases at V and 7 bases at J, leaving 10 bases unmatched.

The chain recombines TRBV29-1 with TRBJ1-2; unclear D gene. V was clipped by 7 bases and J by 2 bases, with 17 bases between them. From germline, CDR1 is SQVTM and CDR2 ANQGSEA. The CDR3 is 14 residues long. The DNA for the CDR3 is TGCAGCGCTAAGTCCGCGGGATTGAACTATGGCTACACCTTC. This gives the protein CSAKSAGLNYGYTF.

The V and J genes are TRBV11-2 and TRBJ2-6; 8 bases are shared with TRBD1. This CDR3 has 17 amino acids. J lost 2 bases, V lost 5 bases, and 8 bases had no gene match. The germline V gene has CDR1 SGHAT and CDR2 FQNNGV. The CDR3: CASSLSTGEPGANVLTF. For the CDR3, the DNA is TGTGCCAGCAGCCTTTCGACAGGGGAGCCTGGGGCCAACGTCCTGACTTTC.

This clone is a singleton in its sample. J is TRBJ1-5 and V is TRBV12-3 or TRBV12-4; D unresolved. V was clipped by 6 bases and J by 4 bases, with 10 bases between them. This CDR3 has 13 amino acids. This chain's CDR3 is CASSPGINQPQHF. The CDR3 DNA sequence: TGTGCCAGCAGCCCGGGGATAAATCAGCCCCAGCATTTT.

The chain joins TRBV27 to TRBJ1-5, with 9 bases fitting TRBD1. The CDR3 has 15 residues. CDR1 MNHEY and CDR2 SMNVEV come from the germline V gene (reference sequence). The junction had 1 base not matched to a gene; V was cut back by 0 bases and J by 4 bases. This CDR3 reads CASSLSGQGNQPQHF. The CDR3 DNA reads TGTGCCAGCAGTTTATCGGGACAGGGTAATCAGCCCCAGCATTTT.

The CDR3 loop is CASSFREYNSPLHF. CDR3 nucleotide sequence: TGTGCCAGCAGTTTTCGGGAGTATAATTCACCCCTCCACTTT. This chain links TRBV28 with TRBJ1-6, with D unclear. Germline V gene data show CDR1 as MDHEN and CDR2 as SYDVKM. V gave up 3 bases and J gave up 4 bases, with 7 bases separating them. This CDR3 spans 14 amino acids. Supplemented by reference TRBV28 and TRBJ1-6, the full variable domain reads DVKVTQSSRYLVKRTGEKVFLECVQDMDHENMFWYRQDPGLGLRLIYFSYDVKMKEKGDIPEGYSVSREKKERFSLILESASTNQTSMYLCASSFREYNSPLHFGNGTRLTVT.

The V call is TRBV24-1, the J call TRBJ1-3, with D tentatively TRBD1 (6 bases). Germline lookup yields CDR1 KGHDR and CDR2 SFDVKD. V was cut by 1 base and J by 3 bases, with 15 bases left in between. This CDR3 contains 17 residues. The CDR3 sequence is CATSDLGGGSNGNTIYF. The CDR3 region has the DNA TGTGCCACCAGTGATTTAGGGGGTGGCAGTAATGGAAACACCATATATTTT.

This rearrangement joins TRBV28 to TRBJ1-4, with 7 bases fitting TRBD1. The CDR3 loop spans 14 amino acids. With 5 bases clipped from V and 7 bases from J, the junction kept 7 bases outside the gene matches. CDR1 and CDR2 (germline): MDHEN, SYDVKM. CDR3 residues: CASSQGGGTEKLFF. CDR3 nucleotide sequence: TGTGCCAGCAGTCAAGGAGGGGGCACTGAAAAACTGTTTTTT.

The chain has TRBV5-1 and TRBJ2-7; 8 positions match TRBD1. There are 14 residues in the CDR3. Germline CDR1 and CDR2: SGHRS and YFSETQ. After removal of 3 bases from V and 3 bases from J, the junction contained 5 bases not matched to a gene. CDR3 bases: TGCGCCAGCAGCTACACCGGGACAGGCTACGAGCAGTACTTC. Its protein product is CASSYTGTGYEQYF.

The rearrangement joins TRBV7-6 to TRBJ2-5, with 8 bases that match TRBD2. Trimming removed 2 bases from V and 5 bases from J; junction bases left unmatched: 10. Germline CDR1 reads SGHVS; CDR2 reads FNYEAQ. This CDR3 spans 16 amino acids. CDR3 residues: CASSLSGIAGLETQYF. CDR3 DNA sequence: TGTGCCAGCAGCTTAAGTGGTATAGCGGGGTTGGAGACCCAGTACTTC.

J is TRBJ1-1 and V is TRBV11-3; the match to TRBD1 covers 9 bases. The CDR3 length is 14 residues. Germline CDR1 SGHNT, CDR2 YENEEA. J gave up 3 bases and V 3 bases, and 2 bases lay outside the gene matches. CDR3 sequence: CASSLGQGYTEAFF. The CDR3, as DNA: TGTGCCAGCAGCTTGGGACAGGGTTACACTGAAGCTTTCTTT.

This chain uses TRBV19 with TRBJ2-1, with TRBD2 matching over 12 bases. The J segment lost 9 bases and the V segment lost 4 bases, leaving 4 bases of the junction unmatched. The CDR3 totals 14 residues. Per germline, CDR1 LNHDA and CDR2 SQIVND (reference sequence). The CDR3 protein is CASSTSGGASEQFF. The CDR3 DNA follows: TGTGCCAGTAGTACTAGCGGGGGGGCCAGTGAGCAGTTCTTC.

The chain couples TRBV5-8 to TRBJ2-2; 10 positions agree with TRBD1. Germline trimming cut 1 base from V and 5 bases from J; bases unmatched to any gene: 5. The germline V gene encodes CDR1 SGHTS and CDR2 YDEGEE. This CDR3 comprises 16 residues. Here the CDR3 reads CASSLSRDRGTGELFF. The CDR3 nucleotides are TGTGCCAGCAGCTTGAGCCGGGACAGGGGAACCGGGGAGCTGTTTTTT.

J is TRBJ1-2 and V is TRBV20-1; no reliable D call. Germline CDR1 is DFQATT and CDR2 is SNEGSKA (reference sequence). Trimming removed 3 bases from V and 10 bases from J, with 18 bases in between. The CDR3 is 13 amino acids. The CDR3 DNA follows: TGCAGTGCTAGTTCAGGCCGCCACCGGTACTACACCTTC. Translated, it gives CSASSGRHRYYTF.

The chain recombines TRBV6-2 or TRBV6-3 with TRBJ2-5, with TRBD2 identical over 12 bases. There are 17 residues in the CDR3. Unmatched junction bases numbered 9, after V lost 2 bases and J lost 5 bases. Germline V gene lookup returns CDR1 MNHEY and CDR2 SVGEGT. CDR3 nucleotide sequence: TGTGCCAGCAGTTACCCTCCCCTAGCGGGGGGGCGGGAGACCCAGTACTTC. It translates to CASSYPPLAGGRETQYF.

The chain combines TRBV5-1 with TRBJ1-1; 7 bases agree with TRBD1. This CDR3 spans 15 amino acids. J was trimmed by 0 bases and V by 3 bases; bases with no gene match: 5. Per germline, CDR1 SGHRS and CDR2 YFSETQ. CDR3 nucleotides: TGCGCCAGCAGCTCTAACCAGGGGGTGAACACTGAAGCTTTCTTT. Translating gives CASSSNQGVNTEAFF.